The T cell receptor (beta chain) under discussion was sequenced for a study of cytomegalovirus exposure and HLA in healthy donors (dated by TCRdb to 2016 to 2017). As for the study more broadly: According to an earlier analysis of 587 of the donors, about 190 million T cells yielded 90 million to 130 million unique TCR beta sequences and less than 300 Gb of sequence data. An early release covering 550 to 650 HLA-typed donors comprised 250 to 350 gigabases of sequencing data and around 80 million unique TCR sequences. Among the roughly 400 genotyped donors, under 90% belonged to the genetic ancestry cluster associated with self-reported Caucasian donors. The study aimed to test whether cataloging public T cell receptors could reveal signatures of past pathogen exposure. The T cell repertoires of several hundred subjects were profiled by immunosequencing and related to cytomegalovirus serostatus. Along with the roughly 700-subject first cohort, a separate validation cohort of 120 different subjects was used. High-throughput TCR immunosequencing, statistical association of individual TCRs with disease status, and machine learning were combined to predict cytomegalovirus infection status. In a later analysis, previously published TCR beta repertoires from 670 or so donors were re-analyzed and high-resolution HLA genotyping was added so that TCR occurrence patterns could be studied. In the later analysis, no new phenotypic data were used to find candidate immune exposures; instead, reliance was placed on TCR beta sequences and their occurrence across donors. In an earlier analysis of roughly 600 of the donors, high-throughput TCR beta sequencing was used to judge whether each TCR beta V gene segment behaved as functional or pseudogenic. Donor age, sex, ethnicity and CMV serostatus were compiled alongside the repertoire data. Genome-wide SNP genotypes for about three fifths of the roughly 670 donors were used in a later genetic analysis, which treated that subset as a discovery cohort. All discovery cohort repertoires had been generated on a single sequencing platform. Both class I and class II loci were covered by HLA typing, at four-digit resolution. The number of typed donors differed by locus: about 620-640 for A, B, C, DRB1 and DQB1; some 500 for DQA1; 606 for DPA1; and about 450 for DPB1. Because of strong linkage in the cohort, five DR-DQ haplotypes were treated as single units for association and clustering. Among 398 genotyped donors of the cohort, an average of about 240,000 unique TCR beta nucleotide sequences were sequenced per donor, roughly 20% of them non-productive.

The cohort consisted of 670 or so healthy bone marrow donors. All cohort members were sampled while nominally healthy, although unrecorded immune exposures were likely present. The donor tested CMV seropositive and was one of the 289 seropositive cohort members. A peripheral blood sample was provided by each donor, and peripheral blood mononuclear cells were used for TCR beta sequencing. The Qiagen DNeasy Blood Extraction Kit was used to extract genomic DNA from the blood cell samples. V is clipped by 1 base and J by 0 bases, and the sequence between their germline boundaries is 16 bases long. The CDR1 and CDR2 encoded by the germline V gene (reference sequence) are WNHNN and SYGVQD. Taken from cysteine to phenylalanine, the CDR3 has 18 residues. Kept here is only the CDR3 DNA, which spans 54 bases and is read in frame from base 1. The sample holds one count of this clone. Its antigen target is currently unknown. No much larger clonotype is one base removed from it; base qualities were not supplied.

Findings and caveats that apply to the study as a whole: In a later genetic analysis, fewer N-insertions in productive TCRs were reported among donors in an Asian-associated ancestry cluster than the roughly 700-donor mean. According to a later analysis, parvovirus B19, influenza, CMV and Epstein-Barr virus appeared linked to several top co-occurrence clusters. Because some donors lacked HLA typing at each locus, the association tests relied only on the typed subset. When HLA alleles, especially DR and DQ, strongly co-occurred, TCR associations were difficult to assign to individual alleles. A later analysis found that TCR association rates varied across HLA loci, with DRB1 alleles showing the most associated TCRs and HLA-C alleles the fewest. Linkage disequilibrium might explain the correlated functional status among segregating V segments, but an unknown experimental factor could not be ruled out. The study listed 164 TCR beta chains as associated with cytomegalovirus. An association between a missense DCLRE1C variant and V-gene and J-gene trimming of TCR beta chains was found in a later genetic analysis and replicated in an independent cohort. In both the original and validation cohorts, the classifier was reported to diagnose cytomegalovirus status with high specificity and sensitivity. In this cohort, only TCR beta chains were sequenced, and detectable features were limited by the absence of alpha or paired-chain data. Some IMGT-functional V segments, including TRBV6-2 and TRBV6-3, could not be distinguished by the 87-base-pair reads and were therefore excluded. A further reported finding was that TCR beta sequences accurately predicted the HLA-A and HLA-B alleles for most subjects in the first cohort. A group of highly shared sequence variants was considered likely to be a technical artifact of the sequencing pipeline. In an earlier analysis of some 500 of the donors, most TCR beta V segments were observed in productive rearrangements about 87% or about 30% of the time, broadly matching IMGT annotations. It was suggested by the authors that the approach could potentially be generalized to other disease states and immunological phenotypes. In vitro tests confirmed that three of the cytomegalovirus-associated TCR beta chains recognize cytomegalovirus antigens. A later analysis found that most CMV-associated TCR beta chains appeared HLA-restricted, with HLA associations seemingly driven largely by CMV exposure. In a later analysis, HLA-associated TCR beta chains were found to be more clonally expanded and to have lower generation probabilities than equally common non-associated chains. Sequencing depth was assumed to be roughly uniform across donors in the presence/absence analyses, though that assumption may not hold. Because counts were too low, seventeen rarely observed V segments, including chromosome 9 orphons, were excluded from the earlier analysis of several hundred of the donors. Across donors, most TCR sequences were observed very rarely, whereas some public TCRs were present in many individuals. Specific HLA alleles were associated with 16,951 TCR beta sequences at a false discovery rate of 0.05 in a later analysis. The only immune exposure information available for the cohort was CMV serostatus.

Library generation was performed with the immunoSEQ multiplex PCR assay. The multiplex PCR relied on a mix of 60 forward primers for TCR Vbeta segments and 13 reverse primers for TCR Jbeta segments. Amplification of the CDR3 region of rearranged TCR beta genes was performed with a multiplex PCR assay on genomic DNA. On the Illumina HiSeq System, the amplified TCR beta libraries were sequenced as 87-base-pair reads. On the authors' methods: Across the 600 to 700 repertoires, a later analysis counted approximately 75 million unique TCR beta chains, around 11 million of which were shared by at least two donors. Raw reads were error-corrected and collapsed into unique sequences by a nearest-neighbor algorithm in which closely related sequences were merged to remove PCR and sequencing errors. CDR3 sequences were aligned to IMGT reference sequences to assign V, D and J gene segments. Each retained sequence needed at least a six-nucleotide match to both a V gene segment and a J gene segment. A rearrangement was called productive if the CDR3 had no stop codons and remained in frame with V and J, and every other rearrangement was called non-productive. CDR3 was defined according to IMGT convention as the region running from the second conserved V-encoded cysteine to the conserved J-encoded phenylalanine. Sequences without an unambiguous match to a single V gene segment were excluded from the earlier analysis of about 640 of the donors. In an earlier analysis of 587 of the donors, V segments were called functional above 56.7% productive rearrangements and were called segregating when the between-donor standard deviation exceeded 5%. A statistical classification framework was developed to diagnose cytomegalovirus status using the catalog of TCR beta chain sequences. In a later analysis, V and J genes were assigned by comparing TCR nucleotide sequences against IMGT/GENE-DB human TR gene sequences. In a later analysis, CDR3 sequences and most-parsimonious VDJ recombination scenarios were assigned using the TCRdist pipeline. A later analysis defined each TCR beta chain by its CDR3 amino acid sequence plus V-gene family, and excluded reads lacking a unique V-gene family. A later analysis removed nearly 600 highly shared, low-generation-probability nucleotide sequences to deal with suspected cross-contamination and a sequencing artifact. For each public chain, a later analysis derived a clonal expansion index from normalized ranks of inferred template counts within each repertoire. A later analysis computed generation probabilities with a VDJ recombination model fitted to out-of-frame rearrangements, and checked the results against IGoR. A later analysis scored TCR-TCR, TCR-HLA and TCR-CMV co-occurrence with hypergeometric tests, applying a repertoire-size bias correction to TCR pairs. A later analysis estimated false discovery rates by permuting HLA or CMV assignments 20 times. In a later analysis, co-occurring TCRs were grouped using DBSCAN, with TCRdist sequence similarity added in when clustering inside HLA-allele-positive subsets. Repertoires with fewer than 30,000 or more than 120,000 public chains, plus five repertoires with anomalous nucleotide sharing, were excluded from co-occurrence clustering. The clones in this table, taken by TCRdb from immuneACCESS, are in-frame only. Not every clone is retained; where verified, under half of the shortfall comes from an unresolved V gene, and the cause of the rest is unknown. D and trimming were read from the DNA, whereas the V and J calls and clone size are those reported in that table. In this sample the table shows approximately 150,000 clones, more than 80% of which occur a single time. The ten largest make up 4.9% of the sample.

The clonotype originates from a woman under 30 in good health and CMV-seropositive. Specimen: PBMCs. The chain links TRBV10-1 with TRBJ1-5, with no confident D gene call. The CDR3 has the sequence CASSEFGPDPYSNQPQHF. The nucleotide sequence reads as follows: TGCGCCAGCAGTGAGTTTGGGCCAGACCCTTATAGCAATCAGCCCCAGCATTTT.